A selection of T cell receptor beta chains follows, all from one sample in a study of cytomegalovirus exposure and HLA in healthy donors. The repertoire was sequenced with immunoSEQ multiplex PCR; TCRdb's copy has only in-frame clones and lacks some. Here the sample spans 80,000 to 95,000 clones, 78% being singletons. The sample consisted of PBMCs. The origin of the receptors is a man younger than 35 in good health and CMV-seropositive. CDR3s include the opening cysteine and the closing phenylalanine or tryptophan. D genes are given only for firm matches. Size is stated for part of the rows, as once, few or many counts, or as a class when the clone is expanded.

D gene: -; clone size: -; V gene: TRBV7-2; J gene: TRBJ2-5; CDR3 protein: CASSLGGYGETQYF; CDR3 DNA: TGTGCCAGCAGCTTAGGCGGGTATGGTGAGACCCAGTACTTC
D gene: TRBD2; clone size: -; V gene: TRBV9; J gene: TRBJ2-1; CDR3 protein: CASSPTSAQSLFF; CDR3 DNA: TGTGCCAGCAGCCCTACTAGCGCCCAATCCTTGTTCTTC
D gene: TRBD1; clone size: -; V gene: TRBV5-4; J gene: TRBJ2-2; CDR3 protein: CASSFSLATGRTGELFF; CDR3 DNA: TGTGCCAGCAGCTTTAGTTTGGCGACAGGGAGAACCGGGGAGCTGTTTTTT
D gene: -; clone size: -; V gene: TRBV29-1; J gene: TRBJ1-1; CDR3 protein: CSVEEGKMNTEAFF; CDR3 DNA: TGCAGCGTTGAGGAGGGCAAAATGAACACTGAAGCTTTCTTT
D gene: TRBD2; clone size: -; V gene: TRBV25-1; J gene: TRBJ2-7; CDR3 protein: CASSESGGRGEQYF; CDR3 DNA: TGTGCCAGCAGTGAATCGGGAGGGCGCGGGGAGCAGTACTTC
D gene: TRBD1; clone size: -; V gene: TRBV29-1; J gene: TRBJ1-4; CDR3 protein: CSVLRTGPLEKLFF; CDR3 DNA: TGCAGCGTTCTCAGGACAGGCCCTCTTGAAAAACTGTTTTTT
D gene: -; clone size: -; V gene: TRBV6-5; J gene: TRBJ2-1; CDR3 protein: CASSYSARGNEQFF; CDR3 DNA: TGTGCCAGCAGTTACAGTGCCAGGGGCAATGAGCAGTTCTTC
D gene: -; clone size: -; V gene: TRBV9; J gene: TRBJ2-3; CDR3 protein: CASSFSEGTDTQYF; CDR3 DNA: TGTGCCAGCAGTTTCAGCGAGGGCACAGATACGCAGTATTTT
D gene: TRBD1; clone size: few; V gene: TRBV15; J gene: TRBJ1-5; CDR3 protein: CATSGERDRGNQPQHF; CDR3 DNA: TGTGCCACCAGCGGGGAGAGGGACAGGGGCAATCAGCCCCAGCATTTT
D gene: -; clone size: -; V gene: TRBV10-3; J gene: TRBJ1-1; CDR3 protein: CAISEAGDPEAFF; CDR3 DNA: TGTGCCATCAGTGAGGCAGGGGACCCTGAAGCTTTCTTT
D gene: -; clone size: -; V gene: TRBV7-8; J gene: TRBJ1-5; CDR3 protein: CASSLKPVANQPQHF; CDR3 DNA: TGTGCCAGCAGCTTAAAGCCGGTTGCAAATCAGCCCCAGCATTTT
D gene: TRBD2; clone size: once; V gene: TRBV9; J gene: TRBJ2-4; CDR3 protein: CASSSGAGVENIQYF; CDR3 DNA: TGTGCCAGCAGCAGCGGGGCGGGAGTAGAAAACATTCAGTACTTC
D gene: -; clone size: -; V gene: TRBV7-9; J gene: TRBJ1-2; CDR3 protein: CASSLAADYGYTF; CDR3 DNA: TGTGCCAGCAGCTTAGCGGCAGACTATGGCTACACCTTC
D gene: -; clone size: -; V gene: TRBV5-1; J gene: TRBJ2-7; CDR3 protein: CASSLDSTSYEQYF; CDR3 DNA: TGCGCCAGCAGCTTAGACAGTACCTCCTACGAGCAGTACTTC
D gene: -; clone size: -; V gene: TRBV19; J gene: TRBJ1-4; CDR3 protein: CASQVGGTNEKLFF; CDR3 DNA: TGTGCCAGCCAAGTCGGTGGAACTAATGAAAAACTGTTTTTT
D gene: TRBD1; clone size: -; V gene: TRBV29-1; J gene: TRBJ2-7; CDR3 protein: CSAVGDRGGYEQYF; CDR3 DNA: TGCAGCGCCGTGGGGGACAGGGGGGGCTACGAGCAGTACTTC
D gene: TRBD2; clone size: -; V gene: TRBV10-3; J gene: TRBJ2-7; CDR3 protein: CAISEIAGGNYEQYF; CDR3 DNA: TGTGCCATCAGTGAAATAGCGGGAGGGAACTACGAGCAGTACTTC
D gene: TRBD1; clone size: -; V gene: TRBV7-9; J gene: TRBJ1-4; CDR3 protein: CASSSGGQGVEKLFF; CDR3 DNA: TGTGCCAGCAGCTCTGGGGGACAGGGTGTTGAAAAACTGTTTTTT
D gene: -; clone size: -; V gene: TRBV30; J gene: TRBJ2-5; CDR3 protein: CAPRGTIEQYF; CDR3 DNA: TGTGCCCCGAGGGGGACGATTGAGCAGTACTTC